Listed below are T cell receptor beta chains from one sample, sequenced in a study of cytomegalovirus exposure and HLA in healthy donors. Measured with immunoSEQ multiplex PCR; TCRdb has only the in-frame clones, and not every one. The sample shows about 250,000 clones, about 90% of them seen only once. The sequenced material came from PBMCs. The receptor set was obtained from a girl aged 2 to 9 in good health and CMV-seronegative. Each CDR3 is given with its conserved first and last residue. Each record gives: clone size, J gene, D gene, V gene, CDR3 protein, CDR3 DNA. A D gene is named only where the DNA matches it firmly. For some rows the clone size is stated as once, few or many, or as a class when expanded; others skip it.

clone_size: .
j_call: TRBJ2-2
d_call: TRBD2
v_call: TRBV9
cdr3_aa: CASSVRGLEGELFF
cdr3_nt: TGTGCCAGCAGCGTAAGGGGACTAGAGGGGGAGCTGTTTTTT

clone_size: .
j_call: TRBJ2-3
d_call: .
v_call: TRBV30
cdr3_aa: CAWSWGTSSTDTQYF
cdr3_nt: TGTGCCTGGAGTTGGGGCACATCTAGCACAGATACGCAGTATTTT

clone_size: .
j_call: TRBJ2-2
d_call: TRBD1
v_call: TRBV27
cdr3_aa: CASSTTGSTGELFF
cdr3_nt: TGTGCCAGCAGTACGACAGGGTCCACCGGGGAGCTGTTTTTT

clone_size: .
j_call: TRBJ2-1
d_call: .
v_call: TRBV14
cdr3_aa: CASKGDGWEQFF
cdr3_nt: TGTGCCAGCAAGGGAGACGGTTGGGAGCAGTTCTTC

clone_size: .
j_call: TRBJ1-1
d_call: .
v_call: TRBV9
cdr3_aa: CASSVGQGATAEAFF
cdr3_nt: TGTGCCAGCAGCGTAGGGCAGGGCGCGACCGCTGAAGCTTTCTTT

clone_size: .
j_call: TRBJ2-7
d_call: TRBD1
v_call: TRBV5-4
cdr3_aa: CASSLTGQGSYEQYF
cdr3_nt: TGTGCCAGCAGCCTGACGGGACAGGGATCCTACGAGCAGTACTTC

clone_size: once
j_call: TRBJ2-4
d_call: TRBD2
v_call: TRBV30
cdr3_aa: CAWSVRWTRAKNIQYF
cdr3_nt: TGTGCCTGGAGTGTAAGGTGGACTAGGGCCAAAAACATTCAGTACTTC

clone_size: .
j_call: TRBJ1-4
d_call: TRBD1
v_call: TRBV15
cdr3_aa: CATSKERDRGDYNEKLFF
cdr3_nt: TGTGCCACCAGCAAAGAAAGGGACAGGGGGGATTATAATGAAAAACTGTTTTTT

clone_size: .
j_call: TRBJ2-7
d_call: .
v_call: TRBV27
cdr3_aa: CASSLRGYEQYF
cdr3_nt: TGTGCCAGCAGTTTACGGGGATACGAGCAGTACTTC

clone_size: .
j_call: TRBJ1-5
d_call: TRBD1
v_call: TRBV27
cdr3_aa: CASSLRDSHNQPQHF
cdr3_nt: TGTGCCAGCAGTCTGCGGGACAGTCACAATCAGCCCCAGCATTTT

clone_size: .
j_call: TRBJ1-2
d_call: .
v_call: TRBV28
cdr3_aa: CASSPIKAPQLYGYTF
cdr3_nt: TGTGCCAGCAGCCCGATTAAAGCCCCGCAACTCTATGGCTACACCTTC